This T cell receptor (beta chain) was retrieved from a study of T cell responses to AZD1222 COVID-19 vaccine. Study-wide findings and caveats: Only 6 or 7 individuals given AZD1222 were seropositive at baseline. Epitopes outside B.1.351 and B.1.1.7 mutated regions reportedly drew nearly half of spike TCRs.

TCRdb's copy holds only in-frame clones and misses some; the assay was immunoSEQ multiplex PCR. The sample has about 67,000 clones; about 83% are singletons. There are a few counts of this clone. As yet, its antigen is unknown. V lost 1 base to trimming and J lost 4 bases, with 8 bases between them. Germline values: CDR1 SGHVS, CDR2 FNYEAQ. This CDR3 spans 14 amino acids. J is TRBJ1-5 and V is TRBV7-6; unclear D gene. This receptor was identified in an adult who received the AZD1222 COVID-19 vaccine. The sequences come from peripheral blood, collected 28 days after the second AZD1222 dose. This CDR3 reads CASSLEAKNQPQHF. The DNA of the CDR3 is TGTGCCAGCAGCTTAGAGGCTAAGAATCAGCCCCAGCATTTT.